This T cell receptor (beta chain) was retrieved from a study of graft-versus-host responses after intestinal transplantation. Study-level findings and limits: Present in recipient marrow, GvH clones included some that appeared first in ileum or blood.

The CDR3 sequence is 15 residues long. Germline V gives CDR1 MNHEY, CDR2 SVGAGI. Deletions cut 0 bases from V and 1 base from J, with 8 bases between. Produced via immunoSEQ multiplex PCR; TCRdb's table is partial and in-frame only. Seen here are about 60,000 clones, around 90% observed once, and the top ten hold 1.5% to 2%. Graft tissue processing released intraepithelial and lamina propria lymphocytes. For this clone: Its specificity is not known.

This chain joins TRBV6-5 and TRBJ2-3, with D tentatively TRBD1 (5 bases). The source material was ileum tissue, sampled about 350 days after transplant. The source is a human patient who received an intestinal transplant, so some T cells may come from the graft donor. In nucleotides, the CDR3 is TGTGCCAGCAGTTACTCGGGGCAGCGCACAGATACGCAGTATTTT. It codes for CASSYSGQRTDTQYF.